These 9 T cell receptor beta chains came from one sample sequenced in a study of T cell repertoires and HLA-DP antigens. TCRdb's copy holds only in-frame clones and misses some; the assay was immunoSEQ multiplex PCR. The table includes approximately 100,000 clones, about 89% detected once. The antigens of these receptors remain unknown. Sequencing was done on a sample of CD4+ T cells from PBMCs. Receptors originate from a man aged 45 to 65 in good health and CMV-seronegative.

The sample holds a few counts of this clone. CDR3 sequence reads: CASRPLEGNSYEQYF. The DNA for the CDR3 is TGTGCCAGCAGACCCCTTGAGGGGAACTCCTACGAGCAGTACTTC. The V call is TRBV11-2, the J call TRBJ2-7; D is tentatively TRBD1 or TRBD2 (5 bases each). The CDR3 contains 15 residues. The V gene lost 6 bases and the J gene lost 0 bases, with 15 bases spanning the gap. CDR1 and CDR2 from the germline V gene are SGHAT and FQNNGV.

The chain is built from TRBV5-1 and TRBJ1-4; D gene uncertain. Germline V gives CDR1 SGHRS, CDR2 YFSETQ. The CDR3 has 14 amino acids. V lost 0 bases and J 5 bases, leaving 8 bases between the germline ends. CDR3 residues: CASSLETENEKLFF. The CDR3 region has the DNA TGCGCCAGCAGCTTGGAGACGGAGAATGAAAAACTGTTTTTT.

V gene TRBV6-5 combines with J gene TRBJ2-7; D may be TRBD2 (5 bases). Germline V gene lookup returns CDR1 MNHEY and CDR2 SVGAGI. Trimming removed 3 bases at V and 1 base at J, with 10 bases between. This CDR3 comprises 14 residues. Here the CDR3 DNA reads TGTGCCAGCAGTTATGAGGGCAGGTCCTACGAGCAGTACTTC. Encoded protein: CASSYEGRSYEQYF.

This chain uses TRBV9 with TRBJ2-1; TRBD2 might be the D (5 bases). The V gene's germline CDR1 is SGDLS and CDR2 YYNGEE. Trimming removed 3 bases from V and 5 bases from J, with 15 bases in between. The CDR3 consists of 15 residues. The chain's CDR3 is CASSASSPPHNEQFF. CDR3 DNA: TGTGCCAGCAGCGCGTCTAGCCCACCTCACAATGAGCAGTTCTTC.

The chain uses TRBV5-4 and TRBJ2-3; 8 nucleotides match TRBD1. The CDR3 is 14 amino acids. The germline gives CDR1 SGHNT, CDR2 YYREEE (reference sequence). The V and J ends lost 4 bases and 3 bases, in that order; junction bases with no gene match: 4. The CDR3 DNA sequence: TGTGCCAGCAGCAGTAGGACAGGGACAGATACGCAGTATTTT. Amino acids: CASSSRTGTDTQYF.

This chain links TRBV11-2 with TRBJ1-4, with 11 bases that match TRBD1. The CDR3 has 14 residues. The germline CDR1 and CDR2 sequences are SGHAT and FQNNGV. V trimming: 5 bases; J trimming: 7 bases; junction bases outside the gene matches: 3. The chain's CDR3 is CASSGGQGGEKLFF. The CDR3 DNA reads as TGTGCCAGCAGCGGGGGACAGGGGGGTGAAAAACTGTTTTTT.

V usage is TRBV6-5 and J usage is TRBJ2-2; no firm D call. V was pared by 1 base and J by 9 bases, with 6 bases between. The CDR3 covers 12 residues. CDR1 and CDR2 (germline): MNHEY, SVGAGI. The CDR3 region has the DNA TGTGCCAGCAGTTACTATGGCCGGGAGCTGTTTTTT. Translating gives CASSYYGRELFF.

V gene TRBV9 combines with J gene TRBJ2-5, with 8 bases aligning to TRBD1. This CDR3 has 15 amino acids. Germline CDR1 is SGDLS and CDR2 is YYNGEE. The junction had 8 bases not matched to a gene; V was cut back by 4 bases and J by 3 bases. CDR3 amino acids: CASSIRTGREETQYF. CDR3 DNA sequence: TGTGCCAGCAGCATACGGACAGGGAGAGAAGAGACCCAGTACTTC.

The count of this clone is one. The chain employs TRBV7-9 and TRBJ2-4, with 7 bases that match TRBD2. This CDR3 contains 17 residues. The germline V gene has CDR1 SEHNR and CDR2 FQNEAQ (reference sequence). Trimming at V came to 2 bases and at J to 0 bases, leaving 7 bases not matched to a gene. CDR3 region: CASSLTGLGGAKNIQYF. The CDR3 DNA is TGTGCCAGCAGCTTAACAGGACTAGGCGGAGCCAAAAACATTCAGTACTTC. Using reference TRBV7-9 and TRBJ2-4 for the parts outside the CDR3, the full variable domain is DTGVSQNPRHKITKRGQNVTFRCDPISEHNRLYWYRQTLGQGPEFLTYFQNEAQLEKSRLLSDRFSAERPKGSFSTLEIQRTEQGDSAMYLCASSLTGLGGAKNIQYFGAGTRLSVL.